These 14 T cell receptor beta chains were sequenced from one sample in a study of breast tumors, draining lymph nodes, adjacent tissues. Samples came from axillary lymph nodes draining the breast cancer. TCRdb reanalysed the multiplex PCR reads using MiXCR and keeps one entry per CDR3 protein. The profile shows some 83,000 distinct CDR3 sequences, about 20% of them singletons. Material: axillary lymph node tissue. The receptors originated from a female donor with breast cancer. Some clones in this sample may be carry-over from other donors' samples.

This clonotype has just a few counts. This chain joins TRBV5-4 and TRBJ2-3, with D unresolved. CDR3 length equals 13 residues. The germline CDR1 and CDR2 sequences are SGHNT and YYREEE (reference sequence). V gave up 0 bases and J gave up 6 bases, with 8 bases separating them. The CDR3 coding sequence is TGTGCCAGCAGCTTGGTGGCGGCGGATACGCAGTATTTT. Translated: CASSLVAADTQYF.

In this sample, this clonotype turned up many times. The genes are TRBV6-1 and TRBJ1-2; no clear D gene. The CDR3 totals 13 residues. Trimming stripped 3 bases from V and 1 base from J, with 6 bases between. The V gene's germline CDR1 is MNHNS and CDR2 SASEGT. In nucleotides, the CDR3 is TGTGCCAGCAGTGATTGGCTTAACTATGGCTACACCTTC. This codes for CASSDWLNYGYTF.

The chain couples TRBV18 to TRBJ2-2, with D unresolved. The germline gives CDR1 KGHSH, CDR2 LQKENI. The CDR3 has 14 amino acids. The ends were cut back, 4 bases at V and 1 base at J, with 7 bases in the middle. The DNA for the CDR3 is TGTGCCAGCTCACAACAGTTGAACACCGGGGAGCTGTTTTTT. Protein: CASSQQLNTGELFF.

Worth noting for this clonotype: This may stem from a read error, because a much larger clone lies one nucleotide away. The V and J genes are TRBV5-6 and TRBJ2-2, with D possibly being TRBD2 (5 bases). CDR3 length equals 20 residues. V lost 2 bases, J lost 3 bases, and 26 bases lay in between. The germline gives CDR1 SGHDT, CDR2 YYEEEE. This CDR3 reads CASSFLPLATTTTDTGELFF. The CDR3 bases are TGTGCCAGCAGCTTCCTACCCCTAGCTACCACTACTACGGACACCGGGGAGCTGTTTTTT.

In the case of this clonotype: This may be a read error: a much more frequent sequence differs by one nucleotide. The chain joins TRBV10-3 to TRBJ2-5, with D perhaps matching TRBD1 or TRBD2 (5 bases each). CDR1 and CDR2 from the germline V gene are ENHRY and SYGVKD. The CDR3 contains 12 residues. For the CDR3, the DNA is TGTGCCGCCGGGGACGGAAAAGAGGCCCAGTACTTC. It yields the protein CAAGDGKEAQYF.

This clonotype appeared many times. This chain's CDR3 is CASSPGPAQNEKLFF. CDR3 sequence (DNA): TGTGCCAGCAGCCCCGGGCCGGCCCAAAATGAAAAACTGTTTTTT. The chain recombines TRBV5-4 with TRBJ1-4; D is unresolved. The V gene's germline CDR1 is SGHNT and CDR2 YYREEE (reference sequence). CDR3 length equals 15 residues. Trimming stripped 4 bases from V and 5 bases from J, with 15 bases between. The whole variable domain, remainder taken from reference TRBV5-4 and TRBJ1-4, is ETGVTQSPTHLIKTRGQQVTLRCSSQSGHNTVSWYQQALGQGPQFIFQYYREEENGRGNFPPRFSGLQFPNYSSELNVNALELDDSALYLCASSPGPAQNEKLFFGSGTQLSVL.

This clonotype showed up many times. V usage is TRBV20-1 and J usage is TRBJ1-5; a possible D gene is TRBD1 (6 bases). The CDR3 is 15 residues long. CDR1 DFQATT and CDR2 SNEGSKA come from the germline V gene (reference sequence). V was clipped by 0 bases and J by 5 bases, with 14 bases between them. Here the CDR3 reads CSARDLRGRDQPQHF. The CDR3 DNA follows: TGCAGTGCTAGAGATTTGAGGGGGAGAGATCAGCCCCAGCATTTT.

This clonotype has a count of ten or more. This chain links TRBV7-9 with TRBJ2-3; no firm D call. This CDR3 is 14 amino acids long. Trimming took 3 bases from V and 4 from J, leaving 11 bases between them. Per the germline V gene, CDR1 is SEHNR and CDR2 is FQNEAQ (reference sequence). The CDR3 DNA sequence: TGTGCCAGCAGCTTGAACAGTTGGGCAGATACGCAGTATTTT. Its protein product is CASSLNSWADTQYF.

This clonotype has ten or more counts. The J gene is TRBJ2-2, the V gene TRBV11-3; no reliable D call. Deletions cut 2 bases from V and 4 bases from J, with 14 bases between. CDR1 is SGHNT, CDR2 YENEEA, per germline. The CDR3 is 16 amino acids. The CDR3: CASSLKGWLTTGELFF. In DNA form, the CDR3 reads TGTGCCAGCAGCTTAAAAGGATGGTTGACCACCGGGGAGCTGTTTTTT.

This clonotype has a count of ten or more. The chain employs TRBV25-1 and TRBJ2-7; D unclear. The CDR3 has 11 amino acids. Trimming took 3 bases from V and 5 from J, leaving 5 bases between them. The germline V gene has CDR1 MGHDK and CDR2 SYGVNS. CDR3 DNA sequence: TGTGCCAGCAGTGATCCCCACGAGCAGTACTTC. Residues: CASSDPHEQYF.

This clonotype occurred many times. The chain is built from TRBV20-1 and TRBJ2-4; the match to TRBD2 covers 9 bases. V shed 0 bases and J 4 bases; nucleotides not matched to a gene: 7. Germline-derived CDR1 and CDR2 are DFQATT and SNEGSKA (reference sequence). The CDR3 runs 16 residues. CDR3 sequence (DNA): TGCAGTGCTAGAGATAGTGGTAGCGGGGGAAAAAACATTCAGTACTTC. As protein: CSARDSGSGGKNIQYF.

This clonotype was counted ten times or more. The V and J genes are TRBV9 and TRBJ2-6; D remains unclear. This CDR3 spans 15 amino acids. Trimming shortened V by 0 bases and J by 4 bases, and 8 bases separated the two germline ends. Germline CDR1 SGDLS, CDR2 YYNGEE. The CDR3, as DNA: TGTGCCAGCAGCGTAGATCCCCGGGGGGCCAACGTCCTGACTTTC. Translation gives CASSVDPRGANVLTF.

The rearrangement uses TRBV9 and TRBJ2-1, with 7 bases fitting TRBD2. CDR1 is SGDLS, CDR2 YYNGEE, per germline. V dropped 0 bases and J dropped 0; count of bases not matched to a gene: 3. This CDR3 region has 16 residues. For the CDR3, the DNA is TGTGCCAGCAGCGTAGGGGGGGGGGGCTCCTACAATGAGCAGTTCTTC. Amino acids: CASSVGGGGSYNEQFF. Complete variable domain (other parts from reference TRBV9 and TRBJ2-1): DSGVTQTPKHLITATGQRVTLRCSPRSGDLSVYWYQQSLDQGLQFLIQYYNGEERAKGNILERFSAQQFPDLHSELNLSSLELGDSALYFCASSVGGGGSYNEQFFGPGTRLTVL.

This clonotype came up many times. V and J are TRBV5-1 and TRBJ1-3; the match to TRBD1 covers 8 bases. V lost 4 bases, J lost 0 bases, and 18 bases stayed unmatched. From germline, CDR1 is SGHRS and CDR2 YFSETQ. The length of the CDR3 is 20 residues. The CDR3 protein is CASSRDGQGSNRLSGNTIYF. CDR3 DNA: TGCGCCAGCAGCCGGGACGGACAGGGCTCAAACCGACTCTCTGGAAACACCATATATTTT.